This entry describes one T cell receptor beta chain. Its specificity is not known. The source of the sample is a study of T cell repertoires in cytomegalovirus infection. Study-level background: The authors relied on CMV epitopes, both recently identified HLA-C-restricted and well-studied HLA-B-restricted. Public TCR beta signatures indicated both CMV infection and matching HLA type. Whole-study findings and limits: People with CMV and the relevant HLA were identified by cumulative public TCR beta family frequency. The response measured ex vivo was dominated by TCR beta clonotypes (HLA-C-restricted and CMV-specific).

One entry per CDR3 protein, called by TCRdb with MiXCR from the reads. This sample has roughly 990,000 distinct CDR3 sequences, with roughly 30% found just once. The CDR3 runs to 17 residues. The V end lost 2 bases, the J end lost 2 bases, and 17 bases lay between the germline ends. CDR1 and CDR2 from the germline V gene are MNHEY and SMNVEV (reference sequence). The source of this sequence is a human donor in good health (CMV status not recorded). Some clones in this sample may be carry-over from other donors' samples. The chain uses TRBV27 and TRBJ2-3, with D maybe TRBD1 (5 bases). This material consisted of cultured CD8+ T cells from PBMCs, taken from culture after CMV antigen stimulation. CDR3 in DNA: TGTGCCAGCAGTTTAAGGGGCCCCCGGTTTAACACAGATACGCAGTATTTT. The encoded protein is CASSLRGPRFNTDTQYF.